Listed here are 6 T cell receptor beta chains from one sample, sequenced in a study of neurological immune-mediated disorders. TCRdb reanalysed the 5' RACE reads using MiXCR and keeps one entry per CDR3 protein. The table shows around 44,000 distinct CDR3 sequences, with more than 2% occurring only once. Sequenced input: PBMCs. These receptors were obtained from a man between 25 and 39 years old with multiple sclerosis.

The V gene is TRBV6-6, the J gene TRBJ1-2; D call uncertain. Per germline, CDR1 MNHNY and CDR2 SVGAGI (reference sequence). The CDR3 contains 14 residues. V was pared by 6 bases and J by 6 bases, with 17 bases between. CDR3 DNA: TGTGCCAGCAGAAGTGGGAGTCAGAAGGATGGCTACACCTTC. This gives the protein CASRSGSQKDGYTF.

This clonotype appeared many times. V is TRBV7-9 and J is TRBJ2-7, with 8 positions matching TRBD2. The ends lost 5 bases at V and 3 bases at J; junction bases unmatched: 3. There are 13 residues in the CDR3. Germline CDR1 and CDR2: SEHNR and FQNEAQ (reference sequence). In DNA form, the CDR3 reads TGTGCCAGCAGCCCCAGCGGGAGCTACGAGCAGTACTTC. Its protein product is CASSPSGSYEQYF.

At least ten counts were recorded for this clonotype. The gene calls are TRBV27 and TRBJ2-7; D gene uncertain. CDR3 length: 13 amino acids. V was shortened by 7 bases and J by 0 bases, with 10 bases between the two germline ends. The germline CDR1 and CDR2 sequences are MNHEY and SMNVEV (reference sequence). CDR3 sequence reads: CASKWANSYEQYF. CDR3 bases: TGTGCCAGCAAGTGGGCGAACTCCTACGAGCAGTACTTC.

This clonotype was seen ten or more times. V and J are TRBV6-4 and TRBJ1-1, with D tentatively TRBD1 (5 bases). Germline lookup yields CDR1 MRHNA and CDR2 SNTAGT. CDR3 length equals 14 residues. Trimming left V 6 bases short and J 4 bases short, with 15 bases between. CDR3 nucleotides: TGTGCCAGCAGGGACACCTCAAGGGGCACTGAAGCTTTCTTT. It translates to CASRDTSRGTEAFF.

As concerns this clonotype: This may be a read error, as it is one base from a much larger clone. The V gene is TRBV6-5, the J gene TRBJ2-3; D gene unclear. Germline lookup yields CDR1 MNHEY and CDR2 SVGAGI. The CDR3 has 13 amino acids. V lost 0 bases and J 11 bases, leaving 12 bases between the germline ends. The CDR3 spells CASSYSAVDEQYF. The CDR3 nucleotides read TGTGCCAGCAGTTACTCGGCCGTAGATGAGCAGTATTTT.

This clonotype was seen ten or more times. This CDR3 is CSARVISRPNTGELFF. The CDR3 DNA reads TGCAGTGCTAGAGTTATCAGCAGACCGAACACCGGGGAGCTGTTTTTT. The V call is TRBV20-1, the J call TRBJ2-2, with no clear D. Trimming took off 1 base at V and 0 bases at J, with 12 bases between the two ends. The CDR3 loop spans 16 amino acids. Germline V gives CDR1 DFQATT, CDR2 SNEGSKA (reference sequence).